Below, 21 T cell receptor beta chains from the same sample are listed, as sequenced in a study of vaccination and CD4 T cells after COVID-19. The study sequenced cultured CD4+ T cell DNA using the Oncomine TCR Beta short-read assay. TCRdb processed the PCR reads anew with MiXCR; each CDR3 protein has one entry. The data hold over 20,000 distinct CDR3 sequences, with 30% to 45% observed a single time. For these TCRs, the target antigens are not known. Time point specified: late sampling 161 to 241 days after vaccination in a few convalescent patients. The treatment is: approximately 9-day PBMC culture with coronavirus spike peptide pools or control peptides (ViraFEST assay). The sequenced sample was CD4+ T cells from blood, cultured in vitro, obtained about 7 months after SARS-CoV-2 vaccination. The receptors shown here come from a human donor who had recovered from COVID-19.

CDR3 loop: CASSTGTGYAEAFF. As DNA, the CDR3 is TGTGCCAGCAGCACCGGGACAGGGTACGCTGAAGCTTTCTTT. The chain couples TRBV7-2 to TRBJ1-1, with 9 positions matching TRBD1. Germline CDR1 reads SGHTA; CDR2 reads FQGNSA. This CDR3 is 14 amino acids long. With V trimmed by 5 bases and J by 6 bases, 7 bases remained unmatched.

The rearrangement uses TRBV10-3 and TRBJ2-7, with a possible D match to TRBD1 (6 bases). V was trimmed by 6 bases and J by 6 bases, leaving 15 bases between them. Germline V gene sequence: CDR1 ENHRY, CDR2 SYGVKD. This CDR3 contains 13 residues. As DNA, the CDR3 is TGTGCCATCAGAGATGGACAGCCGTCCGAGCAGTACTTC. Its protein product is CAIRDGQPSEQYF.

The CDR3 region is CASTTRLLIYEQYF. CDR3 coding DNA: TGTGCCAGCACCACTCGCCTGCTTATCTACGAGCAGTACTTC. J is TRBJ2-7 and V is TRBV28; D is unresolved. With 7 bases removed from V and 3 bases from J, the gap between germline ends came to 16 bases. CDR1 and CDR2 from the germline V gene are MDHEN and SYDVKM. The CDR3 is made up of 14 amino acids.

This clonotype was detected a few times. V is TRBV28 and J is TRBJ1-6, with 9 nucleotides matching TRBD1. The V and J ends lost 2 bases and 9 bases, in that order; junction bases with no gene match: 2. Germline CDR1 reads MDHEN; CDR2 reads SYDVKM. CDR3 length: 14 residues. The CDR3 coding sequence is TGTGCCAGCAGTTTAGGGGACAGGGTTTCACCCCTCCACTTT. Translated, it gives CASSLGDRVSPLHF.

As regards this clonotype: One junction end does not reproduce the germline sequence, and a read error may be involved. This chain connects TRBV5-1 to TRBJ1-2; D remains ambiguous. CDR3 size: 13 residues. In germline, CDR1 is SGHRS, CDR2 YFSETQ. The CDR3 DNA follows: TGCGCCAGCAGCTTTGAGGGTAACGATGGCTACACCTTC. It codes for CASSFEGNDGYTF.

This sequence joins TRBV20-1 and TRBJ2-1; D possibly corresponds to TRBD2 (5 bases). V was cut by 5 bases and J by 0 bases, with 14 bases left in between. The CDR3 loop spans 15 amino acids. The V gene's germline CDR1 is DFQATT and CDR2 SNEGSKA (reference sequence). Here the CDR3 reads CSAVAGSVSYNEQFF. The CDR3 nucleotides are TGCAGTGCTGTAGCCGGTAGCGTCTCCTACAATGAGCAGTTCTTC.

Note on this clonotype: Germline is not matched at one junction end, which may reflect a read error. The chain carries TRBV28 and TRBJ1-5; the D is unclear. This CDR3 is 13 amino acids long. CDR1 MDHEN and CDR2 SYDVKM come from the germline V gene. The CDR3 spells CASSRVNNQPQHF. Written as DNA, the CDR3 is TGCGCCAGCAGCCGGGTAAACAATCAGCCCCAGCATTTT.

The chain is built from TRBV20-1 and TRBJ2-1, with 9 nucleotides matching TRBD2. Looked up from germline, CDR1 is DFQATT and CDR2 is SNEGSKA (reference sequence). The CDR3 is 14 amino acids. The junction had 7 bases not matched to a gene; V was cut back by 3 bases and J by 7 bases. DNA of the CDR3: TGCAGTGCTAGTGGGCTAGCGGGATTAAATGAGCAGTTCTTC. Translation: CSASGLAGLNEQFF.

The sample holds a few counts of this clonotype. The chain employs TRBV28 and TRBJ2-7, with 13 bases matching TRBD2. Germline V CDR1 and CDR2: MDHEN, SYDVKM. The CDR3 is 17 amino acids. V was clipped by 6 bases and J by 3 bases; unmatched bases: 11. The CDR3 protein is CASRGTSGAHRIYEQYF. Here the CDR3 DNA reads TGTGCCAGCAGAGGGACTAGCGGGGCTCATAGGATCTACGAGCAGTACTTC.

This chain joins TRBV28 and TRBJ1-5; 8 bases fit TRBD1. CDR1 is MDHEN, CDR2 SYDVKM, per germline. The CDR3 runs to 15 residues. The ends lost 5 bases at V and 6 bases at J; junction bases unmatched: 9. The CDR3 loop reads CASSLPQGDRQPQHF. The CDR3 region has the DNA TGTGCCAGCAGTCTCCCACAGGGGGATCGTCAGCCCCAGCATTTT.

The chain couples TRBV6-1 to TRBJ1-6; D is possibly TRBD1 (5 bases). The CDR3 spans 14 residues. Germline V lookup: CDR1 MNHNS, CDR2 SASEGT. Trimming stripped 6 bases from V and 8 bases from J, with 14 bases between. The CDR3 is CASRNRDPDSPLHF. Here the CDR3 DNA reads TGTGCCAGCAGAAACCGGGACCCCGATTCACCCCTCCACTTT.

This clonotype was detected only a few times. The CDR3 sequence is CASSFYGGGYTF. The CDR3 DNA reads as TGTGCCAGCAGTTTCTATGGTGGCGGCTACACCTTC. The rearrangement links TRBV28 to TRBJ1-2; unclear D gene. The V end was cut by 3 bases, the J end by 8 bases, with 10 bases between. CDR3 length: 12 residues. CDR1 and CDR2 (germline): MDHEN, SYDVKM.

V gene TRBV4-1 combines with J gene TRBJ2-7; 8 bases map to TRBD1. Unmatched junction bases numbered 7, after V lost 6 bases and J lost 0 bases. The CDR3 runs 15 residues. CDR1 and CDR2 from the germline V gene are MGHRA and YSYEKL. As DNA, the CDR3 is TGCGCCAGCAGTGATCCGGGACAGGCCTCCTACGAGCAGTACTTC. Protein: CASSDPGQASYEQYF.

The chain couples TRBV6-2 or TRBV6-3 to TRBJ1-2; no clear D gene. Germline V gene lookup returns CDR1 MNHEY and CDR2 SVGEGT. V lost 2 bases, J lost 3 bases, and 4 bases lay in between. This CDR3 comprises 12 residues. The CDR3 bases are TGTGCCAGCAGTTACAACTACTATGGCTACACCTTC. It is translated as CASSYNYYGYTF.

This clonotype was counted only a few times. The rearrangement joins TRBV20-1 to TRBJ2-5, with 9 nucleotides matching TRBD1. V dropped 2 bases and J dropped 6; count of bases not matched to a gene: 13. From germline, CDR1 is DFQATT and CDR2 SNEGSKA (reference sequence). The CDR3 length is 16 residues. Written as DNA, the CDR3 is TGCAGTGCTAGAAGACAGGGGGTCAAAGAAGGGAAGACCCAGTACTTC. Residues: CSARRQGVKEGKTQYF.

The V and J genes are TRBV7-2 and TRBJ2-3, with D unclear. Germline-derived CDR1 and CDR2 are SGHTA and FQGNSA. The CDR3 has 12 amino acids. V was trimmed by 5 bases and J by 6 bases, leaving 9 bases between them. Here the CDR3 DNA reads TGTGCCAGCAGCGGGTTTACGGATACGCAGTATTTT. The encoded protein is CASSGFTDTQYF. Complete variable domain (other parts from reference TRBV7-2 and TRBJ2-3): GAGVSQSPSNKVTEKGKDVELRCDPISGHTALYWYRQSLGQGLEFLIYFQGNSAPDKSGLPSDRFSAERTGGSVSTLTIQRTQQEDSAVYLCASSGFTDTQYFGPGTRLTVL.

This clonotype is termed medium-sized. This chain connects TRBV7-9 to TRBJ2-5; D is unclear. The CDR3 extends over 12 amino acids. CDR1 and CDR2 from the germline V gene are SEHNR and FQNEAQ (reference sequence). Trimming removed 8 bases at V and 5 bases at J, with 12 bases between. The CDR3 protein is CASQWGRETQYF. As DNA, the CDR3 is TGTGCCAGCCAATGGGGTCGTGAGACCCAGTACTTC.

The CDR3 reads CASATVEAFF. In nucleotides, the CDR3 is TGCGCCAGCGCGACAGTTGAAGCTTTCTTT. The V and J genes are TRBV5-1 and TRBJ1-1, with D perhaps matching TRBD1 (5 bases). CDR1 SGHRS and CDR2 YFSETQ come from the germline V gene. Trimming left V 7 bases short and J 7 bases short, with 8 bases between. The CDR3 consists of 10 residues.

The CDR3: CASSSRDGFVGEQFF. In DNA, the CDR3 is TGTGCCAGCTCCTCCAGGGACGGCTTTGTTGGGGAGCAGTTCTTC. The chain employs TRBV28 and TRBJ2-1; D is perhaps TRBD1 or TRBD2 (5 bases each). Trimming took 8 bases from V and 10 from J, leaving 24 bases between them. The CDR3 contains 15 residues. The germline CDR1 and CDR2 sequences are MDHEN and SYDVKM. Full variable domain (outside the CDR3, taken from reference TRBV28 and TRBJ2-1): DVKVTQSSRYLVKRTGEKVFLECVQDMDHENMFWYRQDPGLGLRLIYFSYDVKMKEKGDIPEGYSVSREKKERFSLILESASTNQTSMYLCASSSRDGFVGEQFFGPGTRLTVL.

In this sample, this clonotype is medium-sized. The chain joins TRBV7-2 to TRBJ2-7; 7 positions agree with TRBD2. This CDR3 contains 14 residues. V gave up 5 bases and J gave up 2 bases; unmatched junction bases: 6. Per the germline V gene, CDR1 is SGHTA and CDR2 is FQGNSA. CDR3 loop: CASSRSGMTYEQYF. DNA of the CDR3: TGTGCCAGCAGCCGCAGCGGGATGACCTACGAGCAGTACTTC.

This clonotype was counted between two and nine times. The V gene is TRBV2, the J gene TRBJ2-5; D is undetermined. Trimming stripped 8 bases from V and 5 bases from J, with 6 bases between. Germline lookup yields CDR1 SNHLY and CDR2 FYNNEI. The length of the CDR3 is 10 residues. CDR3 protein: CASGSETQYF. CDR3 nucleotides: TGTGCCAGCGGTTCGGAGACCCAGTACTTC.